The T cell receptor beta chain under discussion was sequenced for a study of T cells after yellow fever vaccination. A 5'RACE template-switching step, the method used to make TCR cDNA, added a universal primer site and UMIs. TCRdb re-called the 5' RACE reads with MiXCR, one entry per CDR3 protein. The table has hundreds of thousands of distinct CDR3 sequences, roughly 13% seen once. This clonotype was recorded a few times. Antigen unknown. CDR1 and CDR2 (germline): ENHRY, SYGVKD. V dropped 3 bases and J dropped 4; count of bases not matched to a gene: 7. This CDR3 contains 16 residues. Whole-study results and caveats: The secondary T-cell response peaked on day 5, not day 15, but was weaker. Boosting was followed by the reappearance of most primary-vaccination clones (less than 98% CD4, about 90% CD8).

This material consisted of PBMCs, taken on the day of the yellow fever booster vaccination. The J gene is TRBJ2-1, the V gene TRBV10-3, with TRBD1 identical over 9 bases. The origin of this receptor is a man younger than 45 who received the YFV17D yellow fever vaccine. Here the CDR3 DNA reads TGTGCCATCAGTGACCCCGACAGGGGGTCTTACAATGAGCAGTTCTTC. It specifies CAISDPDRGSYNEQFF.